The 23 T cell receptor beta chains presented below share a single source sample, sequenced in a study of cytomegalovirus exposure and HLA in healthy donors. This PCR relied on a set of 60 Vbeta primers and 13 Jbeta primers. Libraries were prepared by immunoSEQ multiplex PCR; TCRdb keeps only in-frame clonotypes and omits some of them. In the table there are some 150,000 clones, around 87% of which are singletons. The sample was PBMCs. Receptors were obtained from a woman younger than 45 in good health and CMV-seronegative.

The chain carries TRBV28 and TRBJ1-4; 7 bases match TRBD1. The CDR3 covers 15 residues. V trimming: 6 bases; J trimming: 4 bases; junction bases outside the gene matches: 8. Germline values: CDR1 MDHEN, CDR2 SYDVKM. This chain's CDR3 is CASSPHRGNNEKLFF. The CDR3 coding sequence is TGTGCCAGCAGCCCGCACAGGGGCAATAATGAAAAACTGTTTTTT.

This clone was observed once. The chain combines TRBV5-1 with TRBJ2-3; 15 positions agree with TRBD2. CDR1 SGHRS and CDR2 YFSETQ come from the germline V gene. This CDR3 region has 17 residues. V lost 3 bases and J lost 2; bases outside the gene matches: 4. CDR3 sequence reads: CASSSGLAGGVTDTQYF. The CDR3 nucleotides are TGCGCCAGCAGCTCAGGACTAGCGGGAGGGGTCACAGATACGCAGTATTTT. Filled out from reference TRBV5-1 and TRBJ2-3, the complete variable domain reads KAGVTQTPRYLIKTRGQQVTLSCSPISGHRSVSWYQQTPGQGLQFLFEYFSETQRNKGNFPGRFSGRQFSNSRSEMNVSTLELGDSALYLCASSSGLAGGVTDTQYFGPGTRLTVL.

The V gene is TRBV28, the J gene TRBJ2-2; 15 bases are shared with TRBD2. The CDR3 is made up of 19 amino acids. The germline V gene encodes CDR1 MDHEN and CDR2 SYDVKM. J gave up 0 bases and V 8 bases, and 10 bases lay outside the gene matches. CDR3 in amino acids: CASGGPGLAGGSNTGELFF. Here the CDR3 DNA reads TGTGCCAGCGGGGGACCGGGACTAGCGGGAGGTTCGAACACCGGGGAGCTGTTTTTT.

This clone was counted only a few times. The V and J genes are TRBV2 and TRBJ1-5; the match to TRBD1 covers 7 bases. There are 14 residues in the CDR3. V lost 6 bases to trimming and J lost 4 bases; unmatched junction nucleotides: 6. Germline-derived CDR1 and CDR2 are SNHLY and FYNNEI. This CDR3 reads CASSGTVRNQPQHF. The CDR3 DNA reads as TGTGCCAGCAGCGGGACAGTTAGGAATCAGCCCCAGCATTTT.

This chain connects TRBV5-1 to TRBJ2-1; 8 bases agree with TRBD2. Germline loops: CDR1 SGHRS, CDR2 YFSETQ. This CDR3 is 13 amino acids long. V shed 4 bases, J shed 7 bases, and the junction held 4 bases outside the gene matches. The CDR3 bases are TGCGCCAGCAGCCCTGTAGCGGGGAATGAGCAGTTCTTC. Its translation: CASSPVAGNEQFF. Full variable domain (remainder filled in from reference TRBV5-1 and TRBJ2-1): KAGVTQTPRYLIKTRGQQVTLSCSPISGHRSVSWYQQTPGQGLQFLFEYFSETQRNKGNFPGRFSGRQFSNSRSEMNVSTLELGDSALYLCASSPVAGNEQFFGPGTRLTVL.

The rearrangement links TRBV28 to TRBJ1-4, with D possibly matching TRBD1 (5 bases). Germline V gene lookup returns CDR1 MDHEN and CDR2 SYDVKM. Trimming removed 0 bases from V and 5 bases from J, with 13 bases in between. The CDR3 consists of 16 residues. The CDR3 DNA reads TGTGCCAGCAGTTTATGGGACGGAAAGGGGAATGAAAAACTGTTTTTT. It encodes CASSLWDGKGNEKLFF.

The CDR3 coding sequence is TGTGCCAGCAGCGTTACCCCGGACAGCTACGAGCAGTACTTC. As protein: CASSVTPDSYEQYF. V and J are TRBV9 and TRBJ2-7; D might be TRBD1 (6 bases). Between the trimmed V and J ends, which lost 2 bases and 3 bases, there was a span of 12 bases. The germline CDR1 and CDR2 sequences are SGDLS and YYNGEE. This CDR3 contains 14 residues.

The V and J genes are TRBV9 and TRBJ1-6; TRBD1 agrees at 11 bases. Trimming at V came to 0 bases and at J to 5 bases, leaving 7 bases not matched to a gene. Germline lookup yields CDR1 SGDLS and CDR2 YYNGEE. The CDR3 consists of 18 residues. CDR3 protein: CASSVGTGGAVNNSPLHF. The DNA for the CDR3 is TGTGCCAGCAGCGTAGGGACAGGGGGCGCCGTGAATAATTCACCCCTCCACTTT.

The V and J genes are TRBV6-1 and TRBJ2-7; 7 bases are shared with TRBD1. The CDR3 spans 15 residues. J lost 6 bases, V lost 5 bases, and 13 bases had no gene match. Germline V lookup: CDR1 MNHNS, CDR2 SASEGT. CDR3 sequence (DNA): TGTGCCAGCAGTCAACGTGAGGGACAGCGGAGCGAGCAGTACTTC. It yields the protein CASSQREGQRSEQYF.

This clone occurred once. This sequence joins TRBV6-5 and TRBJ1-2, with 8 bases fitting TRBD1. With V trimmed by 6 bases and J by 8 bases, 8 bases remained unmatched. The CDR3 spans 13 residues. In germline, CDR1 is MNHEY, CDR2 SVGAGI. The CDR3 loop is CASSWTGKGGYTF. The CDR3 DNA follows: TGTGCCAGCAGCTGGACAGGGAAAGGGGGCTACACCTTC.

The chain has TRBV9 and TRBJ2-2; the D gene is possibly TRBD1 (5 bases). The V end lost 1 base, the J end lost 2 bases, and 9 bases lay between the germline ends. Germline V lookup: CDR1 SGDLS, CDR2 YYNGEE. The CDR3 covers 15 residues. The CDR3 spells CASSVMTENTGELFF. In nucleotides, the CDR3 is TGTGCCAGCAGCGTAATGACAGAAAACACCGGGGAGCTGTTTTTT.

This chain links TRBV7-2 with TRBJ2-2; tentatively, D is TRBD2 (5 bases). V shed 0 bases and J shed 6 bases, with 17 bases lying between them. The CDR3 covers 17 residues. Germline CDR1 and CDR2: SGHTA and FQGNSA. The CDR3 region has the DNA TGTGCCAGCAGCTTAGCTGGCGGGCCCTACTTTCCCGGGGAGCTGTTTTTT. It yields the protein CASSLAGGPYFPGELFF.

This chain connects TRBV30 to TRBJ2-5; no firm D call. TRBJ2-7 explains the end of the DNA better; the J call may be wrong. The length of the CDR3 is 11 residues. CDR1 GTSNPN and CDR2 SVGIG come from the germline V gene (reference sequence). This CDR3 is CAWSYSYEQYF. The CDR3 nucleotides are TGTGCCTGGAGCTACAGCTACGAGCAGTACTTC.

J is TRBJ2-1 and V is TRBV5-1; a possible D gene is TRBD2 (6 bases). CDR3 length equals 14 residues. Looked up from germline, CDR1 is SGHRS and CDR2 is YFSETQ. With 4 bases removed from V and 9 bases from J, the gap between germline ends came to 17 bases. The CDR3 is CASSLAGGQVEQFF. CDR3 nucleotides: TGCGCCAGCAGCCTCGCCGGAGGGCAGGTTGAGCAGTTCTTC.

The CDR3 loop reads CASSPVLKGGEQYF. The CDR3 DNA reads as TGTGCCAGCAGCCCCGTCTTAAAAGGCGGCGAGCAGTACTTC. V gene TRBV7-9 combines with J gene TRBJ2-7; D is uncertain. The CDR3 has 14 residues. Germline V gene data show CDR1 as SEHNR and CDR2 as FQNEAQ (reference sequence). Trimming took off 5 bases at V and 6 bases at J, with 17 bases between the two ends.

The chain employs TRBV28 and TRBJ1-2; 10 bases fit TRBD1. The ends lost 4 bases at V and 2 bases at J; junction bases unmatched: 10. Germline V lookup: CDR1 MDHEN, CDR2 SYDVKM. The CDR3 extends over 17 amino acids. The CDR3 is CASSSPGQGPKNYGYTF. The CDR3 nucleotides read TGTGCCAGCAGTTCGCCGGGACAGGGGCCTAAGAACTATGGCTACACCTTC.

This clone appeared a single time. V gene TRBV9 combines with J gene TRBJ2-1; D call uncertain. With 9 bases removed from V and 5 bases from J, the gap between germline ends came to 12 bases. CDR3 length: 12 residues. From germline, CDR1 is SGDLS and CDR2 YYNGEE. This CDR3 reads CATPTCDNEQFF. The CDR3 DNA sequence: TGTGCCACCCCGACTTGCGACAATGAGCAGTTCTTC.

J is TRBJ2-7 and V is TRBV28; 7 nucleotides align to TRBD1. Trimming took 7 bases from V and 3 from J; bases not matched to a gene: 9. The CDR3 totals 14 residues. Germline lookup yields CDR1 MDHEN and CDR2 SYDVKM. Written as DNA, the CDR3 is TGTGCCAGCACCACCCCAGGGGGAAGCTACGAGCAGTACTTC. It translates to CASTTPGGSYEQYF.

The CDR3 loop reads CASNPDSAYNEQFF. CDR3 nucleotide sequence: TGTGCCAGCAACCCTGACTCTGCCTACAATGAGCAGTTCTTC. The V gene is TRBV7-2, the J gene TRBJ2-1; D not certain. The V gene lost 7 bases and the J gene lost 2 bases, with 12 bases spanning the gap. In germline, CDR1 is SGHTA, CDR2 FQGNSA. The CDR3 runs to 14 residues.

The rearrangement joins TRBV10-1 to TRBJ1-4; tentative D call: TRBD1 (6 bases). The CDR3 has 15 residues. V shed 5 bases and J shed 16 bases, with 26 bases lying between them. From germline, CDR1 is WNHNN and CDR2 SYGVQD (reference sequence). CDR3 nucleotides: TGCGCCAGCAGTCCTCAGGGGCTGCAGGCGGTTGAGCGGTTTTTT. This gives the protein CASSPQGLQAVERFF.

The chain recombines TRBV14 with TRBJ2-3; maybe TRBD2 (6 bases). The CDR3 spans 16 residues. The germline V and J ends were trimmed by 0 bases and 1 base, with 11 bases remaining between them. Germline V gene sequence: CDR1 SGHDN, CDR2 FVKESK. The CDR3 DNA sequence: TGTGCCAGCAGCCAAGATGGACTAACCGGCACAGATACGCAGTATTTT. Its translation is CASSQDGLTGTDTQYF.

The chain recombines TRBV7-2 with TRBJ2-3, with 8 bases lining up with TRBD2. Trimming cost V 3 bases and J 0 bases; bases outside gene matches: 2. Per the germline V gene, CDR1 is SGHTA and CDR2 is FQGNSA. This CDR3 contains 15 residues. The CDR3 region is CASSFSGVSTDTQYF. The CDR3 DNA is TGTGCCAGCAGCTTTAGCGGGGTGAGCACAGATACGCAGTATTTT.

The chain is built from TRBV4-1 and TRBJ1-6; the D gene is possibly TRBD1 (6 bases). This CDR3 contains 16 residues. Per germline, CDR1 MGHRA and CDR2 YSYEKL. Trimming stripped 0 bases from V and 9 bases from J, with 15 bases between. CDR3 amino acids: CASSQDPGQKGSPLHF. The CDR3 DNA follows: TGCGCCAGCAGCCAAGATCCCGGACAGAAAGGTTCACCCCTCCACTTT.